The 22 T cell receptor beta chains below were found in one sample sequenced in a study of technical replicates of blood from several donors. Clones were sequenced by immunoSEQ multiplex PCR, and TCRdb holds only the in-frame ones, with some missing. There are 55,000 to 75,000 clones in the sample; about 87% occur only once, and 5.2% lies in the top ten. The sample taken for sequencing was PBMCs. The receptors were sampled from a human donor in good health. Some clones in this sample may be carry-over from other donors' samples.

The chain employs TRBV15 and TRBJ2-7, with 10 bases lining up with TRBD2. This CDR3 contains 16 residues. Germline V gene lookup returns CDR1 LNHNV and CDR2 YYDKDF (reference sequence). J gave up 1 base and V 1 base, and 4 bases lay outside the gene matches. The chain's CDR3 is CATSRGVSGGSYEQYF. CDR3 in DNA: TGTGCCACCAGCAGAGGGGTTAGCGGGGGGTCCTACGAGCAGTACTTC.

This clone was detected once. The J gene is TRBJ2-7, the V gene TRBV4-1; 14 nucleotides agree with TRBD2. The trim removed 3 bases at V and 5 bases at J, leaving 3 bases unmatched. CDR3 length: 15 amino acids. Germline values: CDR1 MGHRA, CDR2 YSYEKL. CDR3 region: CASSQRGLAGDEQYF. DNA of the CDR3: TGCGCCAGCAGCCAGAGGGGACTAGCGGGGGACGAGCAGTACTTC.

The genes are TRBV30 and TRBJ1-4; a possible D gene is TRBD1 (5 bases). Germline lookup yields CDR1 GTSNPN and CDR2 SVGIG (reference sequence). The CDR3 has 13 amino acids. V dropped 3 bases and J dropped 7 bases, with 12 bases sitting between them. CDR3 sequence (DNA): TGTGCCTGGAGCGGAGGGGAGGGTGAAAAACTGTTTTTT. This encodes CAWSGGEGEKLFF.

This chain links TRBV4-1 with TRBJ2-3; TRBD1 is a possible D gene (5 bases). Trimming removed 1 base at V and 0 bases at J, with 14 bases between. The CDR3 loop spans 17 amino acids. The germline gives CDR1 MGHRA, CDR2 YSYEKL. CDR3 residues: CASSQAWAGSSTDTQYF. The CDR3 nucleotides are TGCGCCAGCAGCCAAGCATGGGCAGGGTCTAGCACAGATACGCAGTATTTT.

This chain connects TRBV11-3 to TRBJ2-7; 8 bases are a match to TRBD2. The V and J ends lost 5 bases and 6 bases, in that order; junction bases with no gene match: 9. Germline CDR1 reads SGHNT; CDR2 reads YENEEA. The CDR3 contains 14 residues. The CDR3 is CASSRSGSPFEQYF. DNA of the CDR3: TGTGCCAGCAGCCGGAGCGGGAGTCCTTTCGAGCAGTACTTC.

V is TRBV5-4 and J is TRBJ2-1; 13 bases match TRBD2. Per the germline V gene, CDR1 is SGHNT and CDR2 is YYREEE (reference sequence). With V trimmed by 5 bases and J by 7 bases, 3 bases remained unmatched. The CDR3 has 14 amino acids. CDR3 amino acids: CASRGLAGLNEQFF. CDR3 nucleotides: TGTGCCAGCAGGGGACTAGCGGGACTGAATGAGCAGTTCTTC.

The chain is built from TRBV6-5 and TRBJ1-1, with 7 nucleotides matching TRBD1. This CDR3 is 16 amino acids long. The junction had 6 bases not matched to a gene; V was cut back by 1 base and J by 1 base. The germline V gene has CDR1 MNHEY and CDR2 SVGAGI. The CDR3 loop reads CASSYWSGGRNTEAFF. The CDR3 DNA is TGTGCCAGCAGTTACTGGTCAGGGGGGAGGAACACTGAAGCTTTCTTT.

The CDR3 DNA follows: TGTGCCAGCAGCAAAACCGGGACAGGGTTATACGAGCAGTACTTC. Protein: CASSKTGTGLYEQYF. This chain links TRBV7-2 with TRBJ2-7, with 9 bases matching TRBD1. The V gene's germline CDR1 is SGHTA and CDR2 FQGNSA. V shed 5 bases and J 4 bases; nucleotides not matched to a gene: 9. The CDR3 length is 15 residues.

V is TRBV9 and J is TRBJ1-2, with TRBD1 matching over 7 bases. The V segment lost 4 bases and the J segment 4 bases; nucleotides outside the gene matches: 10. This CDR3 comprises 15 residues. Germline V lookup: CDR1 SGDLS, CDR2 YYNGEE. Written as DNA, the CDR3 is TGTGCCAGCAGCCTTCGTGAAGGGGGCGGCTATGGCTACACCTTC. The encoded protein is CASSLREGGGYGYTF.

The gene calls are TRBV5-8 and TRBJ2-3, with no clear D. From germline, CDR1 is SGHTS and CDR2 YDEGEE. The CDR3 contains 14 residues. Trimming removed 1 base at V and 1 base at J, with 7 bases between. The CDR3 is CASSLLSGTDTQYF. CDR3 DNA: TGTGCCAGCAGCTTGCTATCCGGCACAGATACGCAGTATTTT.

The DNA of the CDR3 is TGTGCCAGCAGCACCCCCGTTACGCGGGGGGGAACAGATACGCAGTATTTT. Encoded protein: CASSTPVTRGGTDTQYF. V is TRBV11-2 and J is TRBJ2-3; 9 bases are shared with TRBD2. The CDR3 is made up of 17 amino acids. Looked up from germline, CDR1 is SGHAT and CDR2 is FQNNGV. The V and J ends lost 5 bases and 3 bases, in that order; junction bases with no gene match: 12.

This clone showed up just a few times. The chain is built from TRBV7-9 and TRBJ1-1, with D unresolved. Trimming stripped 5 bases from V and 1 base from J, with 14 bases between. The CDR3 sequence is 15 residues long. From germline, CDR1 is SEHNR and CDR2 FQNEAQ (reference sequence). The CDR3 coding sequence is TGTGCCAGCAGCCCTTGGGAGAGTAGGAACACTGAAGCTTTCTTT. It encodes CASSPWESRNTEAFF.

This clone was seen a single time. The J gene is TRBJ1-2, the V gene TRBV5-1; no clear D gene. Germline loops: CDR1 SGHRS, CDR2 YFSETQ. The CDR3 contains 14 residues. CDR3 DNA: TGCCCTAATAAGGGAGGCCCTAGACCCTATGGCTACACCTTC. It specifies CPNKGGPRPYGYTF.

The chain combines TRBV2 with TRBJ2-5; 7 bases are a match to TRBD2. The V segment lost 5 bases and the J segment 2 bases; nucleotides outside the gene matches: 5. CDR3 size: 14 residues. The germline V gene encodes CDR1 SNHLY and CDR2 FYNNEI. The CDR3 sequence: CASSPGLPQETQYF. CDR3 in DNA: TGTGCCAGCAGTCCGGGACTACCTCAAGAGACCCAGTACTTC.

CDR3 in amino acids: CASRRQGNYGYTF. The CDR3 DNA sequence: TGTGCCAGCAGGCGACAGGGTAACTATGGCTACACCTTC. This sequence joins TRBV6-5 and TRBJ1-2, with 7 bases matching TRBD1. The junction had 2 bases not matched to a gene; V was cut back by 6 bases and J by 1 base. The CDR3 covers 13 residues. Germline V gives CDR1 MNHEY, CDR2 SVGAGI.

The V gene is TRBV5-6, the J gene TRBJ1-2; TRBD1 is a possible D gene (5 bases). Germline assignment: CDR1 SGHDT and CDR2 YYEEEE. The CDR3 has 14 residues. The V end lost 4 bases, the J end lost 5 bases, and 15 bases lay between the germline ends. The CDR3 region is CASSENGGSYGYTF. CDR3 DNA: TGTGCCAGCAGCGAGAACGGGGGAAGTTATGGCTACACCTTC.

The chain combines TRBV7-7 with TRBJ2-5; 7 bases are a match to TRBD2. The J segment lost 2 bases and the V segment lost 5 bases, leaving 8 bases of the junction unmatched. The CDR3 sequence is 15 residues long. In germline, CDR1 is SSHAT, CDR2 FNYEAQ (reference sequence). The CDR3 loop is CASSPSGGGQETQYF. The CDR3 DNA reads as TGTGCCAGCAGCCCCTCGGGCGGGGGTCAAGAGACCCAGTACTTC.

A few counts support this clone. The rearrangement joins TRBV5-1 to TRBJ2-7; TRBD1 agrees at 7 bases. The ends lost 0 bases at V and 2 bases at J; junction bases unmatched: 2. The germline gives CDR1 SGHRS, CDR2 YFSETQ. CDR3 length: 14 residues. The CDR3 loop is CASSLGQGAYEQYF. The CDR3 bases are TGCGCCAGCAGCTTGGGGCAGGGGGCCTACGAGCAGTACTTC.

The chain has TRBV7-6 and TRBJ2-1; 13 nucleotides agree with TRBD2. The J segment lost 10 bases and the V segment lost 4 bases, leaving 16 bases of the junction unmatched. Germline lookup yields CDR1 SGHVS and CDR2 FNYEAQ. The CDR3 extends over 18 amino acids. CDR3 amino acids: CASSSPPGLAGVGGEQFF. The CDR3 nucleotides read TGTGCCAGCAGCTCCCCCCCCGGACTAGCGGGAGTTGGTGGGGAGCAGTTCTTC.

The V and J genes are TRBV6-6 and TRBJ1-3; D uncertain. Germline values: CDR1 MNHNY, CDR2 SVGAGI (reference sequence). V lost 5 bases and J 2 bases, leaving 7 bases between the germline ends. This CDR3 contains 13 residues. Written as DNA, the CDR3 is TGTGCCAGCAGTGTAGTGACTGGAAACACCATATATTTT. It specifies CASSVVTGNTIYF.

This chain links TRBV2 with TRBJ1-4; D remains ambiguous. The CDR3 is 13 residues long. With 8 bases removed from V and 8 bases from J, the gap between germline ends came to 15 bases. Germline CDR1 reads SNHLY; CDR2 reads FYNNEI. CDR3 bases: TGTGCCAGCGGCGCGGAGCGCTCAGAAAAACTGTTTTTT. Its protein product is CASGAERSEKLFF.

This rearrangement joins TRBV7-2 to TRBJ2-6; TRBD1 matches at 9 bases. Looked up from germline, CDR1 is SGHTA and CDR2 is FQGNSA. The CDR3 consists of 18 residues. Unmatched junction bases numbered 4, after V lost 1 base and J lost 0 bases. CDR3 protein: CASSLEGQGISGANVLTF. The DNA of the CDR3 is TGTGCCAGCAGCTTAGAGGGACAGGGAATCTCTGGGGCCAACGTCCTGACTTTC.